The 3 T cell receptor beta chains below all came from one sample that was sequenced in a study of early T cells in non-severe SARS-CoV-2 infection. TCRdb recomputed calls from the 5' RACE reads with MiXCR, one row per CDR3 protein. The sample includes roughly 35,000 distinct CDR3 sequences, approximately 6.3% of them seen just once. Sequenced: whole blood. These receptors were obtained from an adult who was a healthcare worker with PCR-confirmed SARS-CoV-2 infection or an uninfected control (not recorded which).

The V gene is TRBV3-1, the J gene TRBJ2-3; TRBD1 aligns across 11 bases. Looked up from germline, CDR1 is LGHDT and CDR2 is YNNKEL (reference sequence). V was pared by 6 bases and J by 4 bases, with 9 bases of the junction left unmatched. CDR3 length: 16 amino acids. The CDR3 reads CASSSWTGGAADTQYF. CDR3 in DNA: TGTGCCAGCAGTAGTTGGACAGGGGGCGCCGCAGATACGCAGTATTTT.

This clonotype was counted many times. The V gene is TRBV5-1, the J gene TRBJ2-5; D unclear. V lost 0 bases and J 1 base, leaving 7 bases between the germline ends. The length of the CDR3 is 14 residues. CDR1 and CDR2 (germline): SGHRS, YFSETQ. CDR3 loop: CASSLGGSQETQYF. The CDR3 nucleotides read TGCGCCAGCAGCTTGGGAGGTTCCCAAGAGACCCAGTACTTC.

This clonotype was seen repeatedly, ten times or more. V gene TRBV7-6 combines with J gene TRBJ2-2; weak D call: TRBD1 (6 bases). Germline V gene data show CDR1 as SGHVS and CDR2 as FNYEAQ. Trimming pared 0 bases from V and 7 bases from J, leaving 18 bases between. The CDR3 extends over 17 amino acids. CDR3 amino acids: CASSLAGQGPSHGELFF. DNA of the CDR3: TGTGCCAGCAGCTTAGCGGGACAAGGACCCTCACACGGGGAGCTGTTTTTT.